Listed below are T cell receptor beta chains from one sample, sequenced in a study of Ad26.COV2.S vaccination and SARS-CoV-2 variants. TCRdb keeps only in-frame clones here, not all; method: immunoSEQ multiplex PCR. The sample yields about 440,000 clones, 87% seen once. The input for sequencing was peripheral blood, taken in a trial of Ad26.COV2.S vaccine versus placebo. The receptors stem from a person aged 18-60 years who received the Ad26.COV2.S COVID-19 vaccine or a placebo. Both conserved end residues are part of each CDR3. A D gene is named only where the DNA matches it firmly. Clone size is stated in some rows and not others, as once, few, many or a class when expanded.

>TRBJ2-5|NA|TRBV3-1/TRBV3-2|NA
CASSQVSGIRAQYF
TGTGCCAGCAGCCAAGTCTCTGGGATTAGGGCCCAGTACTTC
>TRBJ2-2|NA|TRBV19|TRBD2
CASSIPRLAGVGGLGRDTGELFF
TGTGCCAGTAGTATCCCACGACTAGCGGGAGTCGGGGGGCTTGGACGAGACACCGGGGAGCTGTTTTTT
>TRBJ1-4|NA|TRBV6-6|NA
CASSYSQNEKLFF
TGTGCCAGCAGTTACTCTCAGAATGAAAAACTGTTTTTT
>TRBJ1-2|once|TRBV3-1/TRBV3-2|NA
CASSQTGGYTF
TGTGCCAGCAGCCAAACAGGAGGCTACACCTTC
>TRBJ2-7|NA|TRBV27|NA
CASSSYEQYF
TGTGCCAGCAGTTCCTACGAGCAGTACTTC
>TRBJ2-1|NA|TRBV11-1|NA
CASSLNRAYNEQFF
TGTGCCAGCAGCTTAAATCGGGCCTACAATGAGCAGTTCTTC
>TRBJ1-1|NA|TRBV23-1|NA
CASSQPGGPAEYTEAFF
TGCGCCAGCAGTCAGCCGGGCGGGCCCGCCGAGTACACTGAAGCTTTCTTT
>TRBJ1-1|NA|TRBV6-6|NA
CASSPTGHPATEAFF
TGTGCCAGCAGTCCTACGGGACACCCGGCCACTGAAGCTTTCTTT
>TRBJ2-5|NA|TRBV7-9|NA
CASSISETQYF
TGTGCCAGCAGCATCTCTGAGACCCAGTACTTC
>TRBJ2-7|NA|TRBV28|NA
CASTGQLPSEQYF
TGTGCCAGCACGGGACAACTCCCTTCCGAGCAGTACTTC
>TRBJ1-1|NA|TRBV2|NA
CASSARGGTEAFF
TGTGCCAGCAGCGCCCGGGGGGGCACTGAAGCTTTCTTT
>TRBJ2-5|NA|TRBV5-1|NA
CASSLPGQETQYF
TGCGCCAGCAGCCTCCCTGGGCAAGAGACCCAGTACTTC
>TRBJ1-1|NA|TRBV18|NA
CASSPALGRMGTEAFF
TGTGCCAGCTCACCAGCTTTGGGGCGGATGGGCACTGAAGCTTTCTTT
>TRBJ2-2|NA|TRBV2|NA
CASSIDRSSAGELFF
TGTGCCAGCAGTATCGACAGGTCCTCGGCCGGGGAGCTGTTTTTT
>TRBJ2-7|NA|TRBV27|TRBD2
CASRQTSGSSYEQYF
TGTGCCAGCAGGCAGACTAGCGGGAGTTCCTACGAGCAGTACTTC
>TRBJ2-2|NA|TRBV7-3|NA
CASSHGGTGELFF
TGTGCCAGCAGTCACGGTGGCACCGGGGAGCTGTTTTTT
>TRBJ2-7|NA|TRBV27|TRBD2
CASSFLPSGRPSEQYF
TGTGCCAGCAGTTTTCTCCCTAGCGGGAGGCCGAGCGAGCAGTACTTC
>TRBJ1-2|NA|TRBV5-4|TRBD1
CASSPIGTGGGYTF
TGTGCCAGCAGCCCTATCGGGACAGGGGGAGGCTACACCTTC